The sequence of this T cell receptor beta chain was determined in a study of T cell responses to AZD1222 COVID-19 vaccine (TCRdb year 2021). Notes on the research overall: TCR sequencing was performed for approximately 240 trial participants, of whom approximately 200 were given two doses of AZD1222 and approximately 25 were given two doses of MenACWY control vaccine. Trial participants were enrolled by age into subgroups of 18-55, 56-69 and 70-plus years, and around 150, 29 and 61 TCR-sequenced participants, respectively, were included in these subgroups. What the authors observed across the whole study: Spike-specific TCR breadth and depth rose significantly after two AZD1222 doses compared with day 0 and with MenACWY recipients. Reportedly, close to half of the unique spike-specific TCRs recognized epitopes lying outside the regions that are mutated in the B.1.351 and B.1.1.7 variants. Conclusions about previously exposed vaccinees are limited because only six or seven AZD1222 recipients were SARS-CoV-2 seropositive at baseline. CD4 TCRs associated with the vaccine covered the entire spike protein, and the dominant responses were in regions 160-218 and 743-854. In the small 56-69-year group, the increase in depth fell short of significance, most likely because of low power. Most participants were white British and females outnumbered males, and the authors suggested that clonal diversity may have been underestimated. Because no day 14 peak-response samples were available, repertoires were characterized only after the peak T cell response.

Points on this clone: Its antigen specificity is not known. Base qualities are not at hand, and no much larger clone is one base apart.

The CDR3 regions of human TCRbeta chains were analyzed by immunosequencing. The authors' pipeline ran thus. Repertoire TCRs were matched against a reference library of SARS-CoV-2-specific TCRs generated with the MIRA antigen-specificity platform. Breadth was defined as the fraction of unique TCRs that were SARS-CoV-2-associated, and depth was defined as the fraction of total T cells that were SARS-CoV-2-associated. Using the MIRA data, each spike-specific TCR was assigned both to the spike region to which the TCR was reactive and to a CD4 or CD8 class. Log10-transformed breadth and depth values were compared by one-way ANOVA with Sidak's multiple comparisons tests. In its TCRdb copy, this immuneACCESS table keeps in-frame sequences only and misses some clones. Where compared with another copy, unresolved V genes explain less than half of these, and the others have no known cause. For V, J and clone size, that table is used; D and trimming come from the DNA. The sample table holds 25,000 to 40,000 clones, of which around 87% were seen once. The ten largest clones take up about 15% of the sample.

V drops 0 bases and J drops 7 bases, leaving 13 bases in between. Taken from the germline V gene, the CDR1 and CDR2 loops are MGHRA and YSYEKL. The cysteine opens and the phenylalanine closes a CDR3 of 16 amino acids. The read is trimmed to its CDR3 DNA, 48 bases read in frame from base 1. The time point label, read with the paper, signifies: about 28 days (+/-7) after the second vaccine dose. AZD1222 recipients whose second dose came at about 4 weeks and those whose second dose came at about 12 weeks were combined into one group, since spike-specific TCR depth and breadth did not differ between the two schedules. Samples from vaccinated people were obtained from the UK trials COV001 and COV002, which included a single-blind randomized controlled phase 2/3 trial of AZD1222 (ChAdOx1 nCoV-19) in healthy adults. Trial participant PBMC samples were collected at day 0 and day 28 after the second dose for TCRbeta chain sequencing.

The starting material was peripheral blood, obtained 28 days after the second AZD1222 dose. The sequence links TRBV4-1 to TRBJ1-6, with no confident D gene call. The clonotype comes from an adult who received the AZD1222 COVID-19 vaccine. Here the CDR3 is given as CASSQDSRSHNSPLHF. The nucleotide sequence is TGCGCCAGCAGCCAAGATTCGCGTAGTCACAATTCACCCCTCCACTTT.